This TCR beta chain was recorded in a study of Graves' ophthalmopathy and Graves' hyperthyroidism. Study information: If no ophthalmopathy appeared within 18 months of follow-up, hyperthyroidism was termed stable. Study outcomes and limitations: Discriminating ophthalmopathy from stable hyperthyroidism, a 13-signature model attained a sensitivity of 85% to 90% and a specificity of around 81%. Most thyroid clonotypes with frequency above 0.001 were detected in blood too.

The authors enrolled newly diagnosed hyperthyroidism patients aged 18 to 65 with under 2 months' duration. This CDR3 is built from 15 residues. Per germline, CDR1 ENHRY and CDR2 SYGVKD. V was pared by 7 bases and J by 1 base, with 5 bases of the junction left unmatched. The study amplified TCR beta CDR3 regions using RNA transcripts. Following a first-round RT-PCR that used HTBI primers, a second-round multiplex PCR was carried out. MiXCR, run by TCRdb on the multiplex PCR reads, gives a single entry per CDR3 protein. The table shows roughly 1.1 million distinct CDR3 sequences, with roughly 35% occurring only once. Details on this clonotype: The antigen remains undetermined.

Material: peripheral blood or thyroid tissue (not recorded which). This receptor was identified in an adult man with Graves' hyperthyroidism. V is TRBV10-3 and J is TRBJ1-1; TRBD1 matches at 11 bases. DNA of the CDR3: TGTGCCATCACCGGGACAGGGGGTAGGAACACTGAAGCTTTCTTT. It specifies CAITGTGGRNTEAFF.